These 23 T cell receptor beta chains share one sample of origin, sequenced in a study of cytomegalovirus exposure and HLA in healthy donors (dated by TCRdb to 2016 to 2017). The library relied on the immunoSEQ multiplex PCR assay. Imported from immuneACCESS, the table was reduced by TCRdb to in-frame sequences with V and J called. These copies leave out some clones; in studies compared against another copy, an unresolved V gene accounts for under half, and the cause of the remainder is not known. The sample has some 60,000 clones on record, more than 90% of them singletons. Clones ranked in the top ten supply 0.7% to 0.95% of the sample. Sequenced: PBMCs. The receptors shown here come from a man in his late teens or twenties in good health and CMV-seronegative.

The rearrangement links TRBV13 to TRBJ2-7, with D maybe TRBD2 (5 bases). The CDR3 is made up of 13 amino acids. Germline CDR1 reads PRHDT; CDR2 reads FYEKMQ (reference sequence). Trimming pared 0 bases from V and 5 bases from J, leaving 8 bases between. CDR3: CASSLGLGNEQYF. The DNA for the CDR3 is TGTGCCAGCAGCTTAGGACTCGGGAACGAGCAGTACTTC.

V usage is TRBV7-2 and J usage is TRBJ1-3; tentative D call: TRBD1 (6 bases). Between the trimmed V and J ends, which lost 7 bases and 0 bases, there was a span of 22 bases. CDR1 and CDR2 from the germline V gene are SGHTA and FQGNSA. CDR3 length: 18 residues. The CDR3: CASTGGHRGASSGNTIYF. CDR3 sequence (DNA): TGTGCCAGCACCGGCGGGCATCGGGGGGCCAGCTCTGGAAACACCATATATTTT.

V gene TRBV4-1 combines with J gene TRBJ1-2; D unclear. Germline CDR1 is MGHRA and CDR2 is YSYEKL. CDR3 length: 14 amino acids. Trimming pared 1 base from V and 4 bases from J, leaving 10 bases between. The CDR3 DNA is TGCGCCAGCAGCCAAGGCCAGGCCTCCTATGGCTACACCTTC. Protein: CASSQGQASYGYTF.

V usage is TRBV7-9 and J usage is TRBJ1-2; tentative D call: TRBD1 (6 bases). V lost 5 bases and J lost 3, with 13 bases in between. The CDR3 covers 14 residues. Germline V lookup: CDR1 SEHNR, CDR2 FQNEAQ (reference sequence). The CDR3 nucleotides are TGTGCCAGCAGCCGCCCGGGGGGCCACTATGGCTACACCTTC. As protein: CASSRPGGHYGYTF.

This sequence joins TRBV7-2 and TRBJ2-5; the D is unclear. In germline, CDR1 is SGHTA, CDR2 FQGNSA. The CDR3 is 13 residues long. The ends were cut back, 0 bases at V and 6 bases at J, with 8 bases in the middle. The chain's CDR3 is CASSLAGAQTQYF. CDR3 coding DNA: TGTGCCAGCAGCTTAGCGGGCGCTCAGACCCAGTACTTC.

This clone was seen a single time. The J gene is TRBJ2-1, the V gene TRBV6-5, with 8 bases fitting TRBD2. Per the germline V gene, CDR1 is MNHEY and CDR2 is SVGAGI. V was clipped by 0 bases and J by 4 bases; unmatched bases: 5. CDR3 size: 16 residues. CDR3 loop: CASSYSSGSAYNEQFF. CDR3 nucleotide sequence: TGTGCCAGCAGTTACTCCAGCGGGAGTGCGTACAATGAGCAGTTCTTC.

V usage is TRBV29-1 and J usage is TRBJ2-2, with 7 bases identical to TRBD1. The trim removed 3 bases at V and 7 bases at J, leaving 8 bases unmatched. Germline V lookup: CDR1 SQVTM, CDR2 ANQGSEA. The CDR3 runs to 14 residues. The CDR3 DNA reads as TGCAGCGTTGATAGTAAGGGGGCCGGCGGGGAGCTGTTTTTT. Translating gives CSVDSKGAGGELFF.

The V gene is TRBV30, the J gene TRBJ2-1, with 8 positions matching TRBD1. The germline V gene has CDR1 GTSNPN and CDR2 SVGIG (reference sequence). The CDR3 covers 18 residues. The trim removed 5 bases at V and 0 bases at J, leaving 15 bases unmatched. In nucleotides, the CDR3 is TGTGCCTGGCTACCCGGGACAGGAGTTCCGAGCTCCTACAATGAGCAGTTCTTC. Residues: CAWLPGTGVPSSYNEQFF. The whole variable domain, filled in from reference TRBV30 and TRBJ2-1, reads SQTIHQWPATLVQPVGSPLSLECTVEGTSNPNLYWYRQAAGRGLQLLFYSVGIGQISSEVPQNLSASRPQDRQFILSSKKLLLSDSGFYLCAWLPGTGVPSSYNEQFFGPGTRLTVL.

The chain employs TRBV4-1 and TRBJ1-4, with 9 bases aligning to TRBD1. Looked up from germline, CDR1 is MGHRA and CDR2 is YSYEKL. The junction had 8 bases not matched to a gene; V was cut back by 5 bases and J by 7 bases. There are 15 residues in the CDR3. The CDR3 DNA reads TGCGCCAGCAGCAAGACACAGGGGGCAGTTGAAAAACTGTTTTTT. Its protein is CASSKTQGAVEKLFF.

This chain connects TRBV28 to TRBJ2-1; 9 bases are a match to TRBD1. The CDR3 is made up of 14 amino acids. Germline V gene data show CDR1 as MDHEN and CDR2 as SYDVKM. Trimming removed 8 bases from V and 6 bases from J; junction bases left unmatched: 8. The DNA for the CDR3 is TGTGCCAGCGCTGAGGACAGGGGAGTCAATGAGCAGTTCTTC. Protein sequence: CASAEDRGVNEQFF. The entire variable domain, with the rest obtained from reference TRBV28 and TRBJ2-1, is as follows: DVKVTQSSRYLVKRTGEKVFLECVQDMDHENMFWYRQDPGLGLRLIYFSYDVKMKEKGDIPEGYSVSREKKERFSLILESASTNQTSMYLCASAEDRGVNEQFFGPGTRLTVL.

The genes are TRBV7-9 and TRBJ1-1; 7 positions match TRBD1. The germline gives CDR1 SEHNR, CDR2 FQNEAQ (reference sequence). Trimming took 7 bases from V and 11 from J; bases not matched to a gene: 19. This CDR3 is 15 amino acids long. The chain's CDR3 is CASNEGVATGNFAFF. CDR3 nucleotide sequence: TGTGCCAGCAACGAGGGGGTTGCGACAGGGAATTTTGCTTTCTTT.

The CDR3 region has the DNA TGTGCCAGCTCACCACTGGCAGGGAATAACTATGGCTACACCTTC. It codes for CASSPLAGNNYGYTF. The genes are TRBV18 and TRBJ1-2; TRBD1 is a possible D gene (5 bases). The CDR3 extends over 15 amino acids. Germline CDR1 is KGHSH and CDR2 is LQKENI. The V end lost 1 base, the J end lost 1 base, and 10 bases lay between the germline ends.

The genes are TRBV28 and TRBJ2-3; 7 positions agree with TRBD1. This CDR3 has 16 residues. V dropped 1 base and J dropped 2; count of bases not matched to a gene: 6. In germline, CDR1 is MDHEN, CDR2 SYDVKM. CDR3 sequence reads: CASSLFETGNTDTQYF. CDR3 nucleotides: TGTGCCAGCAGTTTATTCGAGACAGGGAACACAGATACGCAGTATTTT. Filled out from reference TRBV28 and TRBJ2-3, the complete variable domain reads DVKVTQSSRYLVKRTGEKVFLECVQDMDHENMFWYRQDPGLGLRLIYFSYDVKMKEKGDIPEGYSVSREKKERFSLILESASTNQTSMYLCASSLFETGNTDTQYFGPGTRLTVL.

The chain employs TRBV28 and TRBJ1-1, with D maybe TRBD1 (6 bases). The germline V gene encodes CDR1 MDHEN and CDR2 SYDVKM. CDR3 length equals 16 residues. V lost 4 bases and J lost 0, with 15 bases in between. For the CDR3, the DNA is TGTGCCAGCAGTTACCCAGGGGATATGATGAACACTGAAGCTTTCTTT. This codes for CASSYPGDMMNTEAFF.

The chain joins TRBV4-1 to TRBJ2-7; TRBD2 aligns across 9 bases. V shed 6 bases, J shed 2 bases, and the junction held 2 bases outside the gene matches. Germline CDR1 and CDR2: MGHRA and YSYEKL. The CDR3 has 13 residues. This CDR3 reads CASSRTSAYEQYF. The CDR3 coding sequence is TGCGCCAGCAGTCGGACTAGCGCCTACGAGCAGTACTTC.

This chain uses TRBV7-6 with TRBJ1-1; tentatively, D is TRBD1 (5 bases). With 5 bases removed from V and 3 bases from J, the gap between germline ends came to 22 bases. The germline V gene has CDR1 SGHVS and CDR2 FNYEAQ. CDR3 length: 17 residues. CDR3 protein: CASSLLVGRSPDTEAFF. The CDR3, as DNA: TGTGCCAGCAGCCTCTTGGTGGGGCGATCCCCCGACACTGAAGCTTTCTTT.

The chain combines TRBV13 with TRBJ2-1; the match to TRBD2 covers 8 bases. This CDR3 is built from 15 residues. CDR1 and CDR2 (germline): PRHDT, FYEKMQ (reference sequence). With V trimmed by 5 bases and J by 5 bases, 8 bases remained unmatched. The CDR3 nucleotides read TGTGCCAGCAGCGTGACTAGCGAGCTAAACAATGAGCAGTTCTTC. It codes for CASSVTSELNNEQFF.

The chain has TRBV30 and TRBJ2-7; the match to TRBD2 covers 9 bases. The CDR3 has 15 amino acids. CDR1 is GTSNPN, CDR2 SVGIG, per germline (reference sequence). With V trimmed by 2 bases and J by 7 bases, 12 bases remained unmatched. Here the CDR3 reads CAWSWASGNLREQYF. The CDR3 nucleotides read TGTGCCTGGAGTTGGGCTAGCGGGAATCTTCGTGAGCAGTACTTC.

The V and J genes are TRBV6-5 and TRBJ1-5; weak D call: TRBD1 (6 bases). Trimming shortened V by 2 bases and J by 10 bases, and 15 bases separated the two germline ends. Germline V gives CDR1 MNHEY, CDR2 SVGAGI. This CDR3 has 14 residues. CDR3 DNA sequence: TGTGCCAGCAGTTACGGATCAGGGGACGAACCCCAGCATTTT. Its translation: CASSYGSGDEPQHF.

The chain combines TRBV11-2 with TRBJ2-7; possible D gene TRBD1, 7 bases. Trimming shortened V by 1 base and J by 0 bases, and 19 bases separated the two germline ends. The length of the CDR3 is 18 residues. The germline gives CDR1 SGHAT, CDR2 FQNNGV. CDR3 residues: CASSLGRGLLPSSYEQYF. The CDR3 nucleotides are TGTGCCAGCAGCTTAGGGAGGGGGCTCCTTCCGAGCTCCTACGAGCAGTACTTC.

This clone appeared many times. The V and J genes are TRBV19 and TRBJ1-5; D may be TRBD1 (5 bases). Trimming took off 8 bases at V and 3 bases at J, with 11 bases between the two ends. The CDR3 consists of 13 residues. CDR1 and CDR2 from the germline V gene are LNHDA and SQIVND (reference sequence). The CDR3 here is CASAGPYNQPQHF. DNA for the CDR3: TGTGCCAGTGCAGGGCCCTACAATCAGCCCCAGCATTTT.

V and J are TRBV5-1 and TRBJ2-7; TRBD2 aligns across 11 bases. CDR3 length: 15 amino acids. Germline loops: CDR1 SGHRS, CDR2 YFSETQ. V was pared by 3 bases and J by 4 bases, with 6 bases of the junction left unmatched. CDR3 loop: CASSSTSGSVYEQYF. The CDR3 DNA sequence: TGCGCCAGCAGCTCAACTAGCGGGAGTGTTTACGAGCAGTACTTC.

The chain recombines TRBV5-4 with TRBJ2-5; the match to TRBD1 covers 8 bases. The CDR3 contains 15 residues. Germline values: CDR1 SGHNT, CDR2 YYREEE (reference sequence). J gave up 5 bases and V 4 bases, and 10 bases lay outside the gene matches. The CDR3: CASSDRDRSFETQYF. CDR3 bases: TGTGCCAGCAGCGACCGGGACAGGAGCTTCGAGACCCAGTACTTC.